One and the same sample provided the 19 T cell receptor beta chains below, sequenced in a study of identical twins. From the 5' RACE reads, TCRdb called clonotypes with MiXCR, one entry per CDR3 protein. The sample shows 600,000 to 800,000 distinct CDR3 sequences, roughly 20% of them seen only once. The same sample was also studied in work on T cells expressing NK-cell markers.

Sequences were obtained from PBMCs. The receptors originated from a woman aged 18-29 years in good health.

The chain joins TRBV6-2 or TRBV6-3 to TRBJ2-1; 10 nucleotides agree with TRBD2. V dropped 7 bases and J dropped 4; count of bases not matched to a gene: 16. CDR1 is MNHEY, CDR2 SVGEGT, per germline. The CDR3 has 18 residues. In nucleotides, the CDR3 is TGTGCCAGCAAAGGGATAGCGGGAGGACAGGCTACTTACAATGAGCAGTTCTTC. As protein: CASKGIAGGQATYNEQFF.

The table lists this clonotype with a few counts. The chain recombines TRBV20-1 with TRBJ1-6; 8 nucleotides align to TRBD1. Germline trimming cut 0 bases from V and 0 bases from J; bases unmatched to any gene: 4. Germline-derived CDR1 and CDR2 are DFQATT and SNEGSKA (reference sequence). The CDR3 has 17 amino acids. As DNA, the CDR3 is TGCAGTGCTAGAGATCGGGACAGGAACTCCTATAATTCACCCCTCCACTTT. This encodes CSARDRDRNSYNSPLHF.

The rearrangement joins TRBV7-2 to TRBJ2-1; D might be TRBD1 (6 bases). The CDR3 is 17 residues long. Trimming took 4 bases from V and 4 from J, leaving 20 bases between them. From germline, CDR1 is SGHTA and CDR2 FQGNSA. For the CDR3, the DNA is TGTGCCAGCAGCTACCAACCTCAGGGGTCCCCGTACAATGAGCAGTTCTTC. Its protein product is CASSYQPQGSPYNEQFF.

V and J are TRBV5-5 and TRBJ2-1; 7 bases agree with TRBD2. Germline CDR1 is SGHKS and CDR2 is YYEKEE (reference sequence). V lost 4 bases, J lost 7 bases, and 11 bases stayed unmatched. CDR3 length: 15 residues. DNA of the CDR3: TGTGCCAGCAGCCTGTTTGGCGGGAGTCAGAATGAGCAGTTCTTC. This gives the protein CASSLFGGSQNEQFF.

In its sample, this clonotype was seen a few times. The CDR3 reads CASSLRDRPLTGELFF. The CDR3 DNA reads as TGTGCCAGCAGCCTCCGGGACAGGCCTCTCACCGGGGAGCTGTTTTTT. The V call is TRBV7-8, the J call TRBJ2-2; TRBD1 matches at 8 bases. The trim removed 5 bases at V and 4 bases at J, leaving 9 bases unmatched. Germline V gene sequence: CDR1 SGHVS, CDR2 FQNEAQ. The CDR3 runs to 16 residues.

This clonotype was recorded many times. This chain links TRBV7-7 with TRBJ2-1, with 8 bases fitting TRBD2. Germline CDR1 SSHAT, CDR2 FNYEAQ (reference sequence). After removal of 3 bases from V and 3 bases from J, the junction contained 7 bases not matched to a gene. This CDR3 comprises 16 residues. The CDR3 DNA sequence: TGTGCCAGCAGCTTTCCGAGACTAGCGCGCTACAATGAGCAGTTCTTC. Its protein is CASSFPRLARYNEQFF.

This chain uses TRBV23-1 with TRBJ2-1; D call uncertain. TRBV23-1 is designated an ORF whose function remains uncertain. The CDR3 is 15 residues long. Trimming took off 0 bases at V and 4 bases at J, with 10 bases between the two ends. CDR3 coding DNA: TGCGCCAGCAGTCAATCGTACGGGCCTTACAATGAGCAGTTCTTC. Amino acids: CASSQSYGPYNEQFF.

This chain links TRBV3-1 with TRBJ2-2; 9 nucleotides align to TRBD2. V lost 4 bases to trimming and J lost 7 bases; unmatched junction nucleotides: 10. The CDR3 runs to 16 residues. Per germline, CDR1 LGHDT and CDR2 YNNKEL (reference sequence). CDR3 sequence reads: CASSRGSSGMGGELFF. The CDR3 bases are TGTGCCAGCAGCCGAGGGTCTAGCGGGATGGGCGGGGAGCTGTTTTTT. The complete variable domain, with remaining parts taken from reference TRBV3-1 and TRBJ2-2, reads DTAVSQTPKYLVTQMGNDKSIKCEQNLGHDTMYWYKQDSKKFLKIMFSYNNKELIINETVPNRFSPKSPDKAHLNLHINSLELGDSAVYFCASSRGSSGMGGELFFGEGSRLTVL.

The V and J genes are TRBV5-1 and TRBJ1-2, with D maybe TRBD1 (6 bases). The germline V gene encodes CDR1 SGHRS and CDR2 YFSETQ. Deletions cut 6 bases from V and 10 bases from J, with 19 bases between. This CDR3 spans 13 amino acids. CDR3 region: CASTSDSQGSYTF. CDR3 bases: TGCGCCAGCACCTCCGACTCACAGGGATCCTACACCTTC.

V usage is TRBV10-3 and J usage is TRBJ2-1; D is undetermined. This CDR3 comprises 20 residues. The V and J ends lost 0 bases and 0 bases respectively, with 21 bases between them. Germline CDR1 reads ENHRY; CDR2 reads SYGVKD. CDR3 nucleotide sequence: TGTGCCATCAGTGAGTCGATTCCCGGATGGCCCCCCGGCTCCTACAATGAGCAGTTCTTC. Encoded protein: CAISESIPGWPPGSYNEQFF.

The chain couples TRBV18 to TRBJ2-5; D is possibly TRBD1 (7 bases). Germline-derived CDR1 and CDR2 are KGHSH and LQKENI. This CDR3 spans 15 amino acids. Trimming took 5 bases from V and 7 from J, leaving 20 bases between them. The CDR3 nucleotides read TGTGCCAGCTCAACGAACCGTAACAGGGGAGGGACCCAGTACTTC. Protein product: CASSTNRNRGGTQYF.

This clonotype was picked up a small number of times. V and J are TRBV4-3 and TRBJ1-1; TRBD1 might be the D (6 bases). Germline V gives CDR1 LGHNA, CDR2 YSLEER. The CDR3 sequence is 14 residues long. V lost 3 bases to trimming and J lost 3 bases, with 11 bases between them. The CDR3, as DNA: TGCGCCAGCAGCCAGTCACAGGGTTACACTGAAGCTTTCTTT. Protein: CASSQSQGYTEAFF.

A few counts support this clonotype. This chain uses TRBV5-5 with TRBJ2-7; 9 bases align to TRBD2. The CDR3 length is 13 residues. Trimming at V came to 6 bases and at J to 4 bases, leaving 5 bases not matched to a gene. The germline CDR1 and CDR2 sequences are SGHKS and YYEKEE (reference sequence). Here the CDR3 DNA reads TGTGCCAGCACCGGACTAGCGAGTTACGAGCAGTACTTC. This sequence encodes CASTGLASYEQYF.

V is TRBV20-1 and J is TRBJ2-1; tentatively, D is TRBD2 (6 bases). This CDR3 is built from 11 residues. Germline assignment: CDR1 DFQATT and CDR2 SNEGSKA (reference sequence). V gave up 2 bases and J gave up 11 bases, with 10 bases separating them. The chain's CDR3 is CSARRDLKQFF. The CDR3 region has the DNA TGCAGTGCTAGACGGGACTTAAAGCAGTTCTTC.

This chain links TRBV7-2 with TRBJ2-7; 11 positions match TRBD1. From germline, CDR1 is SGHTA and CDR2 FQGNSA. J lost 6 bases, V lost 3 bases, and 1 base had no gene match. CDR3 size: 13 residues. The CDR3 here is CASSLDRGREQYF. The CDR3 region has the DNA TGTGCCAGCAGCTTGGACAGGGGGCGCGAGCAGTACTTC.

This clonotype was counted only a few times. The rearrangement uses TRBV29-1 and TRBJ2-5; TRBD2 matches at 10 bases. J was trimmed by 7 bases and V by 7 bases; bases with no gene match: 9. This CDR3 spans 13 amino acids. Looked up from germline, CDR1 is SQVTM and CDR2 is ANQGSEA. The CDR3 DNA is TGCAGCGGGACACTAGCGGGGCGGGGGACCCAGTACTTC. Encoded protein: CSGTLAGRGTQYF.

V usage is TRBV27 and J usage is TRBJ2-6; D is unresolved. The V end lost 6 bases, the J end lost 2 bases, and 5 bases lay between the germline ends. Per germline, CDR1 MNHEY and CDR2 SMNVEV (reference sequence). This CDR3 comprises 13 residues. The CDR3 DNA sequence: TGTGCCAGCAGATTCACTGGGGCCAACGTCCTGACTTTC. Its translation is CASRFTGANVLTF.

This sequence joins TRBV6-1 and TRBJ1-2; 7 nucleotides match TRBD1. Germline trimming cut 5 bases from V and 13 bases from J; bases unmatched to any gene: 13. CDR1 MNHNS and CDR2 SASEGT come from the germline V gene. This CDR3 spans 13 amino acids. The CDR3 DNA reads TGTGCCAGCAGTCCATTTGGACAGGACGGGGGCACCTTC. Protein sequence: CASSPFGQDGGTF.

The chain uses TRBV15 and TRBJ2-2; 8 nucleotides agree with TRBD2. This CDR3 has 14 amino acids. CDR1 is LNHNV and CDR2 is YYDKDF in the germline V gene (reference sequence). Trimming at V came to 8 bases and at J to 6 bases, leaving 8 bases not matched to a gene. The CDR3 region is CATRGGVGSGELFF. In DNA, the CDR3 is TGTGCCACCCGGGGGGGAGTGGGGTCCGGGGAGCTGTTTTTT.